Sequencing of this T cell receptor (beta chain) was carried out in a study of blood T cell repertoires in COVID-19. Background on the study: PBMCs, B-cell-depleted T cells, or T cells provided the cDNA or gDNA that made up the material.

The CDR3 sequence is 13 residues long. Germline lookup yields CDR1 SNHLY and CDR2 FYNNEI. Trimming stripped 4 bases from V and 4 bases from J, with 10 bases between. The table came from immunoSEQ multiplex PCR; TCRdb's copy has only in-frame clones and leaves some out. This sample has more than 200,000 clones, with 70% to 90% found just once. The sequence was obtained from a woman under 40 with COVID-19, enrolled during active disease. The specimen sequenced was peripheral blood. The J gene is TRBJ1-2, the V gene TRBV2; D gene unclear. The CDR3 coding sequence is TGTGCCAGCAGTGTCCGCGCGGGCTATGGCTACACCTTC. Translation gives CASSVRAGYGYTF. Based on the CDR3 plus reference TRBV2 and TRBJ1-2, the full variable domain is EPEVTQTPSHQVTQMGQEVILRCVPISNHLYFYWYRQILGQKVEFLVSFYNNEISEKSEIFDDQFSVERPDGSNFTLKIRSTKLEDSAMYFCASSVRAGYGYTFGSGTRLTVV.